Listed below are T cell receptor beta chains from one sample, sequenced in a study of T cells after yellow fever vaccination. TCRdb re-called the 5' RACE reads with MiXCR, one entry per CDR3 protein. The sample contains 250,000 to 350,000 distinct CDR3 sequences, 3.5% to 4.5% of which appear only once. The sample here was PBMCs, taken 15 days after the yellow fever booster vaccination. The receptors derive from a young man who received the YFV17D yellow fever vaccine. The CDR3 runs from the conserved cysteine through the conserved F or W. A D gene is named only where the DNA matches it firmly. Size is omitted from some rows. Given values are once, few, many or a class for expanded clones.

j_call: TRBJ2-1
v_call: TRBV5-1
d_call: .
clone_size: .
cdr3_nt: TGCGCCAGCAGCCCTGACCTTGAGCAGTTCTTC
cdr3_aa: CASSPDLEQFF

j_call: TRBJ1-2
v_call: TRBV7-9
d_call: TRBD1
clone_size: few
cdr3_nt: TGTGCCAGCAGCCCGGGACAGACCCTCCGAGGCTACACCTTC
cdr3_aa: CASSPGQTLRGYTF

j_call: TRBJ2-3
v_call: TRBV18
d_call: .
clone_size: many
cdr3_nt: TGTGCCAGCTCCCCATCGGAAAGTGGAGATACGCAGTATTTT
cdr3_aa: CASSPSESGDTQYF

j_call: TRBJ2-7
v_call: TRBV7-2
d_call: TRBD1
clone_size: few
cdr3_nt: TGTGCCAGCAGCCGGACAGGGATTTTCTACGAGCAGTACTTC
cdr3_aa: CASSRTGIFYEQYF

j_call: TRBJ2-4
v_call: TRBV14
d_call: TRBD2
clone_size: few
cdr3_nt: TGTGCCAGCAGCCTCTATTCTAGCGGAAACATTCAGTACTTC
cdr3_aa: CASSLYSSGNIQYF

j_call: TRBJ1-1
v_call: TRBV30
d_call: TRBD1
clone_size: few
cdr3_nt: TGTGCCTGGGACAGGGACACTGAAGCTTTCTTT
cdr3_aa: CAWDRDTEAFF

j_call: TRBJ2-2
v_call: TRBV5-6
d_call: .
clone_size: few
cdr3_nt: TGTGCCAGCGGGAGGGGGGAGAACACCGGGGAGCTGTTTTTT
cdr3_aa: CASGRGENTGELFF

j_call: TRBJ2-5
v_call: TRBV5-1
d_call: .
clone_size: few
cdr3_nt: TGCGCCAGCAGCTGGCCTGGTCGAGAGACCCAGTACTTC
cdr3_aa: CASSWPGRETQYF

j_call: TRBJ2-3
v_call: TRBV10-3
d_call: TRBD1
clone_size: few
cdr3_nt: TGTGCCATCAGAGACAGGGTAGCTAGCACAGATACGCAGTATTTT
cdr3_aa: CAIRDRVASTDTQYF

j_call: TRBJ1-4
v_call: TRBV10-3
d_call: TRBD1
clone_size: few
cdr3_nt: TGTGCCATCAGTGAGGAGGGGGCGAGGGATGAAAAACTGTTTTTT
cdr3_aa: CAISEEGARDEKLFF